This T cell receptor (beta chain) was recovered during a study of cytotoxic CD8 clonotypes in ibrutinib-treated CLL. Measured with immunoSEQ multiplex PCR; TCRdb has only the in-frame clones, and not every one. The table has 100,000 to 150,000 clones, approximately 85% seen once. This clone has at least ten counts. Genomic DNA in a quantity of roughly 2.2 micrograms was derived from cryopreserved PBMCs for TCR beta libraries. V was clipped by 4 bases and J by 10 bases, with 11 bases between them. This CDR3 has 12 amino acids. Germline values: CDR1 SGHKS, CDR2 YYEKEE (reference sequence). This sequence joins TRBV5-5 and TRBJ1-4; D uncertain. This clonotype was obtained from a human donor with chronic lymphocytic leukemia. The sample here was PBMCs, taken after 24 months of ibrutinib treatment. The DNA for the CDR3 is TGTGCCAGCAGCCATCAGTTAGGAAAACTGTTTTTT. It is translated as CASSHQLGKLFF.